Below, one T cell receptor (beta chain) is given with its context. There are 15 residues in the CDR3. Trimming took off 6 bases at V and 8 bases at J, with 22 bases between the two ends. Germline CDR1 is SGHAT and CDR2 is FQNNGV. The patients, who ranged from 18 to 65 in age, presented with newly diagnosed hyperthyroidism lasting under 2 months. The data stem from a study of T cells in Graves' hyperthyroidism and ophthalmopathy. TCR beta CDR3 regions were amplified from RNA transcripts. TCR CDR3 underwent first-round RT-PCR with the HTBI primer set. TCRdb re-analysed the multiplex PCR reads in MiXCR, keeping a single row per CDR3 protein. The top ten clones hold roughly a third of a sample with more than 300,000 distinct CDR3 sequences, about 15% of them seen once.

This sequence was found in a woman aged 25 to 39 with Graves' hyperthyroidism that later progressed to Graves' ophthalmopathy. Sequenced: blood. This chain connects TRBV11-2 to TRBJ1-2; a weak D match, TRBD1 (5 bases). The CDR3 loop reads CASRLATQGGSGYTF. The DNA of the CDR3 is TGTGCCAGCAGACTAGCAACCCAGGGTGGGAGCGGCTACACCTTC.